These 22 T cell receptor beta chains originate from one sample sequenced in a study of blood T cell repertoires in COVID-19. Clones were sequenced by immunoSEQ multiplex PCR, and TCRdb holds only the in-frame ones, with some missing. The profile shows around 300,000 clones, 87% of them singletons. Sequencing was done on a sample of PBMCs or T cells enriched from blood (not recorded which). These receptors originate from a woman aged 40 to 50 who had recovered from COVID-19.

This chain connects TRBV4-3 to TRBJ1-1, with TRBD1 identical over 8 bases. The junction had 6 bases not matched to a gene; V was cut back by 1 base and J by 5 bases. The CDR3 loop spans 15 amino acids. Germline V gene data show CDR1 as LGHNA and CDR2 as YSLEER. DNA of the CDR3: TGCGCCAGCAGCCAAGTGGTGACAGGGGTGACTGAAGCTTTCTTT. Its translation is CASSQVVTGVTEAFF.

The J gene is TRBJ1-1, the V gene TRBV2; D gene uncertain. The CDR3 is made up of 13 amino acids. V lost 7 bases and J 0 bases, leaving 9 bases between the germline ends. The germline V gene has CDR1 SNHLY and CDR2 FYNNEI. CDR3 sequence reads: CASIRIVNTEAFF. The CDR3 region has the DNA TGTGCCAGCATCAGGATAGTGAACACTGAAGCTTTCTTT.

The chain has TRBV18 and TRBJ1-2, with D perhaps matching TRBD1 (6 bases). Germline CDR1 KGHSH, CDR2 LQKENI. The CDR3 is 15 residues long. Trimming shortened V by 6 bases and J by 8 bases, and 22 bases separated the two germline ends. CDR3: CASSQGQIQDLGYTF. The CDR3 bases are TGTGCCAGCTCCCAAGGACAGATTCAGGACCTCGGCTACACCTTC.

The chain carries TRBV5-1 and TRBJ2-7; D might be TRBD1 (6 bases). V lost 4 bases and J 2 bases, leaving 10 bases between the germline ends. CDR3 length equals 13 residues. CDR1 is SGHRS and CDR2 is YFSETQ in the germline V gene. CDR3 sequence: CASSLGTTYEQYF. The CDR3 coding sequence is TGCGCCAGCAGCCTCGGGACAACCTACGAGCAGTACTTC. Based on the CDR3 plus reference TRBV5-1 and TRBJ2-7, the full variable domain is KAGVTQTPRYLIKTRGQQVTLSCSPISGHRSVSWYQQTPGQGLQFLFEYFSETQRNKGNFPGRFSGRQFSNSRSEMNVSTLELGDSALYLCASSLGTTYEQYFGPGTRLTVT.

The chain uses TRBV14 and TRBJ2-1; 10 nucleotides line up with TRBD2. Per germline, CDR1 SGHDN and CDR2 FVKESK. Trimming at V came to 3 bases and at J to 7 bases, leaving 9 bases not matched to a gene. The CDR3 is made up of 16 amino acids. The chain's CDR3 is CASSHHSGRLGNEQFF. DNA of the CDR3: TGTGCCAGCAGCCATCATAGCGGGAGGCTGGGTAATGAGCAGTTCTTC.

This chain connects TRBV7-9 to TRBJ2-1, with 8 bases identical to TRBD1. The CDR3 runs 13 residues. Trimming cost V 4 bases and J 6 bases; bases outside gene matches: 2. Germline CDR1 is SEHNR and CDR2 is FQNEAQ (reference sequence). Here the CDR3 reads CASSSGGLNEQFF. In DNA form, the CDR3 reads TGTGCCAGCAGCTCAGGGGGCCTCAATGAGCAGTTCTTC.

V gene TRBV18 combines with J gene TRBJ1-2; 8 positions agree with TRBD1. CDR3 length: 14 residues. V lost 5 bases to trimming and J lost 3 bases; unmatched junction nucleotides: 5. The germline V gene has CDR1 KGHSH and CDR2 LQKENI. This CDR3 is CASSYGQGYYGYTF. CDR3 in DNA: TGTGCCAGCTCATACGGACAGGGTTACTATGGCTACACCTTC.

The chain has TRBV7-2 and TRBJ2-5, with a possible D match to TRBD2 (5 bases). Germline values: CDR1 SGHTA, CDR2 FQGNSA. With 1 base removed from V and 2 bases from J, the gap between germline ends came to 17 bases. The CDR3 length is 17 residues. The CDR3 DNA sequence: TGTGCCAGCAGCTTAGGGTCCCCGGGCGGAGGTCAAGAGACCCAGTACTTC. Translated, it gives CASSLGSPGGGQETQYF.

The V call is TRBV14, the J call TRBJ2-3; TRBD2 agrees at 14 bases. V gave up 4 bases and J gave up 2 bases; unmatched junction bases: 8. The CDR3 totals 18 residues. Germline V gene sequence: CDR1 SGHDN, CDR2 FVKESK. CDR3: CASSLPSGLAGATDTQYF. The DNA of the CDR3 is TGTGCCAGCAGCCTCCCCTCGGGACTAGCGGGAGCCACAGATACGCAGTATTTT. Together with reference TRBV14 and TRBJ2-3, the CDR3 gives the full variable domain: EAGVTQFPSHSVIEKGQTVTLRCDPISGHDNLYWYRRVMGKEIKFLLHFVKESKQDESGMPNNRFLAERTGGTYSTLKVQPAELEDSGVYFCASSLPSGLAGATDTQYFGPGTRLTVL.

The V and J genes are TRBV28 and TRBJ2-4; TRBD1 matches 8 bases. This CDR3 has 15 amino acids. CDR1 is MDHEN and CDR2 is SYDVKM in the germline V gene. Trimming took 5 bases from V and 6 from J; bases not matched to a gene: 9. The CDR3 region is CASSASGTGGNIQYF. The CDR3 region has the DNA TGTGCCAGCAGTGCCTCCGGGACAGGAGGAAACATTCAGTACTTC.

The CDR3 loop is CASSPHGTRGQPQHF. The DNA of the CDR3 is TGTGCCAGCAGCCCGCACGGGACAAGGGGTCAGCCCCAGCATTTT. The V and J genes are TRBV7-2 and TRBJ1-5, with a weak D call TRBD1 (6 bases). Per germline, CDR1 SGHTA and CDR2 FQGNSA. V lost 5 bases and J 6 bases, leaving 17 bases between the germline ends. The CDR3 is made up of 15 amino acids. The full variable domain, completed using reference TRBV7-2 and TRBJ1-5, is GAGVSQSPSNKVTEKGKDVELRCDPISGHTALYWYRQSLGQGLEFLIYFQGNSAPDKSGLPSDRFSAERTGGSVSTLTIQRTQQEDSAVYLCASSPHGTRGQPQHFGDGTRLSIL.

Only a few counts were recorded for this clone. The gene calls are TRBV2 and TRBJ1-6; D gene ambiguous. The CDR3 spans 13 residues. Germline assignment: CDR1 SNHLY and CDR2 FYNNEI. V lost 4 bases and J 8 bases, leaving 9 bases between the germline ends. The CDR3 protein is CASSVLEDSPLHF. The DNA of the CDR3 is TGTGCCAGCAGTGTCTTGGAGGATTCACCCCTCCACTTT.

The rearrangement uses TRBV7-2 and TRBJ1-5; 10 bases align to TRBD1. The CDR3 contains 17 residues. After removal of 5 bases from V and 9 bases from J, the junction contained 16 bases not matched to a gene. Germline V gives CDR1 SGHTA, CDR2 FQGNSA. The CDR3 bases are TGTGCCAGCAGCGACAGAAAAAGCGGACAGGGGGTAGGGCCCCAGCATTTT. Residues: CASSDRKSGQGVGPQHF.

This chain links TRBV5-6 with TRBJ2-2; a possible D gene is TRBD1 (6 bases). Germline assignment: CDR1 SGHDT and CDR2 YYEEEE. V lost 0 bases, J lost 6 bases, and 12 bases lay in between. The CDR3 contains 15 residues. The CDR3 protein is CASSLAGPGAGELFF. CDR3 nucleotide sequence: TGTGCCAGCAGCTTGGCCGGGCCAGGGGCCGGGGAGCTGTTTTTT.

The genes are TRBV30 and TRBJ1-2; D is ambiguous. There are 14 residues in the CDR3. The germline V gene has CDR1 GTSNPN and CDR2 SVGIG (reference sequence). V dropped 2 bases and J dropped 1 base, with 11 bases sitting between them. The CDR3 sequence is CAWSKTGVNYGYTF. Here the CDR3 DNA reads TGTGCCTGGAGTAAAACCGGGGTTAACTATGGCTACACCTTC.

This clone was counted a single time. This chain links TRBV10-3 with TRBJ1-5; 11 nucleotides align to TRBD1. V gave up 2 bases and J gave up 6 bases; unmatched junction bases: 6. The CDR3 consists of 16 residues. Germline values: CDR1 ENHRY, CDR2 SYGVKD. The CDR3 DNA reads TGTGCCATCAGTGAGGGGACAGGGGGAATAGGTCAGCCCCAGCATTTT. The encoded protein is CAISEGTGGIGQPQHF.

The rearrangement uses TRBV3-1 (or the pseudogene TRBV3-2) and TRBJ2-5; no clear D gene. V lost 3 bases, J lost 5 bases, and 13 bases lay in between. Germline V CDR1 and CDR2: LGHDT, YNNKEL (reference sequence). CDR3 length equals 14 residues. CDR3 residues: CASSQGPHGETQYF. DNA of the CDR3: TGTGCCAGCAGCCAGGGCCCCCATGGGGAGACCCAGTACTTC.

V usage is TRBV6-2 or TRBV6-3 and J usage is TRBJ1-5; 7 bases agree with TRBD1. CDR3 length equals 16 residues. V was clipped by 4 bases and J by 0 bases; unmatched bases: 6. Germline V lookup: CDR1 MNHEY, CDR2 SVGEGT. The CDR3 region is CASSSTGTVSNQPQHF. CDR3 nucleotide sequence: TGTGCCAGCAGTTCCACCGGGACAGTTAGCAATCAGCCCCAGCATTTT.

Only one count was recorded for this clone. The rearrangement links TRBV2 to TRBJ1-4, with D maybe TRBD1 (6 bases). The V end was cut by 3 bases, the J end by 7 bases, with 12 bases between. CDR1 is SNHLY, CDR2 FYNNEI, per germline. This CDR3 comprises 14 residues. CDR3 DNA sequence: TGTGCCAGCAGTGACAGGGGCGGAGGTGAAAAACTGTTTTTT. Protein: CASSDRGGGEKLFF.

This clone appeared once. The chain links TRBV7-2 to TRBJ1-6; 7 nucleotides line up with TRBD1. CDR1 is SGHTA, CDR2 FQGNSA, per germline. The CDR3 length is 17 residues. V lost 1 base to trimming and J lost 6 bases; unmatched junction nucleotides: 9. CDR3 sequence reads: CASSLVPPGQSNSPLHF. The DNA for the CDR3 is TGTGCCAGCAGCTTAGTTCCCCCGGGACAGTCTAATTCACCCCTCCACTTT.

The chain links TRBV7-2 to TRBJ2-2; weak D call: TRBD2 (6 bases). CDR3 size: 15 residues. Trimming cost V 1 base and J 7 bases, with 13 bases left between them. CDR1 is SGHTA and CDR2 is FQGNSA in the germline V gene. The CDR3 DNA is TGTGCCAGCAGCTTAGGGACCGGGAGTATCGGGGAGCTGTTTTTT. Translating gives CASSLGTGSIGELFF.

The chain combines TRBV28 with TRBJ2-1; the match to TRBD2 covers 7 bases. CDR3 length: 17 amino acids. Trimming removed 4 bases from V and 1 base from J; junction bases left unmatched: 10. Germline V lookup: CDR1 MDHEN, CDR2 SYDVKM. The CDR3 DNA reads as TGTGCCAGCAGTTCCCGACTAGCAGCAGATTCCTACAATGAGCAGTTCTTC. Its translation is CASSSRLAADSYNEQFF.